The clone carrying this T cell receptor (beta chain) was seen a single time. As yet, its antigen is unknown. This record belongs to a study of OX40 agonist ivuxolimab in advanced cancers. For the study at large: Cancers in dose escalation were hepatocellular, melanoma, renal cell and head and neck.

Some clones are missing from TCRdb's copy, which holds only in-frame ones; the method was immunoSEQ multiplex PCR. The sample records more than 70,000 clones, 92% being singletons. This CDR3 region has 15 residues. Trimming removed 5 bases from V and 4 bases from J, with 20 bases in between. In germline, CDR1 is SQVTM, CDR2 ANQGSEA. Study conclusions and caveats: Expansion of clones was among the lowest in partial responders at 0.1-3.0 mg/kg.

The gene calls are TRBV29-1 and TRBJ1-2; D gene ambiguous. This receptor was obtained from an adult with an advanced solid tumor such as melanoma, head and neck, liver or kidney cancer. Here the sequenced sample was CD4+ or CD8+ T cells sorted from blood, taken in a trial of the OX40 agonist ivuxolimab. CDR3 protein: CSVHPGSASAYGYTF. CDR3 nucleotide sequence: TGCAGCGTTCACCCGGGAAGCGCCTCGGCCTATGGCTACACCTTC.